This T cell receptor beta chain came from a study of blood T cell repertoires in COVID-19. Here immunoSEQ multiplex PCR was the method, and the copy in TCRdb shows in-frame clones only, minus some. The repertoire has 150,000 or so clones, less than 85% of them found once; the top ten carry 3% to 4%. The CDR3 is 13 residues long. The germline gives CDR1 LNHDA, CDR2 SQIVND (reference sequence). V lost 11 bases and J lost 2, with 15 bases in between. The origin of this receptor is a human donor with acute or convalescent COVID-19. The donor label of this sample is uncertain. The V call is TRBV19, the J call TRBJ1-2; a possible D gene is TRBD1 (6 bases). The sample taken for sequencing was peripheral blood. The CDR3 region has the DNA TGTGCCGCAGGGGCGCAGTCCAACTATGGCTACACCTTC. This translates into CAAGAQSNYGYTF.